These 4 T cell receptor beta chains came from one sample sequenced in a study of CD8 T cells in ankylosing spondylitis. Using its own MiXCR run on the 5' RACE reads, TCRdb lists one record per CDR3 protein. The repertoire consists of roughly 250,000 distinct CDR3 sequences, with around 9.1% occurring once and the leading ten covering under 7.5%. Sequencing was performed on blood, either unsorted or a sorted T cell fraction (not recorded which). The source of these receptors is a male donor with ankylosing spondylitis or in good health (not recorded which).

A single count supports this clonotype. This may stem from a read error, because a much larger clone lies one nucleotide away. Because the CDR3 is missing its conserved closing phenylalanine or tryptophan, this is likely a read error. This sequence joins TRBV29-1 and TRBJ2-7, with 13 bases fitting TRBD2. Germline CDR1 and CDR2: SQVTM and ANQGSEA. The V and J ends lost 6 bases and 0 bases, in that order; junction bases with no gene match: 2. CDR3 size: 14 residues. CDR3 DNA sequence: TGCAGCGTCAGGACTAGCGGGAGCTCCTACGAGCAGTACTCC. Translation gives CSVRTSGSSYEQYS.

This clonotype was detected a few times. The chain is built from TRBV7-2 and TRBJ2-7, with TRBD1 matching 10 bases. The ends lost 5 bases at V and 6 bases at J; junction bases unmatched: 13. Germline CDR1 and CDR2: SGHTA and FQGNSA. The CDR3 totals 16 residues. The CDR3 sequence is CASSLSVATGGAEQYF. For the CDR3, the DNA is TGTGCCAGCAGCCTAAGTGTAGCGACAGGGGGCGCCGAGCAGTACTTC.

This clonotype was counted at least ten times. As DNA, the CDR3 is TGTGCCAGCAGTTTACAGGGGCCTTGGGAGCAGTACTTC. This translates into CASSLQGPWEQYF. The chain is built from TRBV12-3 or TRBV12-4 and TRBJ2-7; a weak D match, TRBD1 (6 bases). V dropped 2 bases and J dropped 7 bases, with 12 bases sitting between them. The CDR3 covers 13 residues.

This clonotype was seen many times. This chain connects TRBV12-3 or TRBV12-4 to TRBJ2-1, with 8 bases identical to TRBD2. This CDR3 spans 15 amino acids. With 4 bases clipped from V and 3 bases from J, the junction kept 5 bases outside the gene matches. The CDR3 protein is CASSSGTRDYNEQFF. The CDR3 coding sequence is TGTGCCAGCAGTTCCGGGACTAGGGACTACAATGAGCAGTTCTTC.